The rows below give T cell receptor beta chains drawn from one sample of a study of shared T cell receptors in the human thymus. The repertoire was sequenced with immunoSEQ multiplex PCR; TCRdb's copy has only in-frame clones and lacks some. The profile covers 630,000 or so clones, with about 89% appearing a single time and roughly 0.0086% taken by the ten largest. These records were also assigned to another study, of human thymus T cells.

The sequencing input was thymocytes. All receptors come from a boy less than two years old with a congenital heart defect. Both conserved end residues are part of each CDR3. The D gene is left open where the match is weak. Expanded clones are given a class, and other clones once, few, many or no size at all.

D gene: TRBD2; J gene: TRBJ2-7; V gene: TRBV11-2; clone size: NA; CDR3 DNA: TGTGCCAGCAGCTTAGATCCCCGGGAGGGGCCCTACGAGCAGTACTTC; CDR3 protein: CASSLDPREGPYEQYF
D gene: TRBD2; J gene: TRBJ2-3; V gene: TRBV5-4; clone size: NA; CDR3 DNA: TGTGCCAGCAGCCTATGGGGGGGGACGCGATTAGGAACAGATACGCAGTATTTT; CDR3 protein: CASSLWGGTRLGTDTQYF
D gene: TRBD1; J gene: TRBJ2-1; V gene: TRBV4-3; clone size: NA; CDR3 DNA: TGCGCCAGCAGCCAAGATGGGGCAGGGGGTATCGAGGATGATGAGCAGTTCTTC; CDR3 protein: CASSQDGAGGIEDDEQFF
D gene: NA; J gene: TRBJ2-7; V gene: TRBV28; clone size: once; CDR3 DNA: TGTGCCAGCAGTACCTCCCCAAGGGGGGGGGCATTGTGCGAGCAGTACTTC; CDR3 protein: CASSTSPRGGALCEQYF
D gene: TRBD1; J gene: TRBJ1-1; V gene: TRBV7-2; clone size: NA; CDR3 DNA: TGTGCCAGCAGCTTTGAACGGGTCAGGAGGGGGCGAGCGAACACTGAAGCTTTCTTT; CDR3 protein: CASSFERVRRGRANTEAFF
D gene: NA; J gene: TRBJ2-3; V gene: TRBV11-3; clone size: NA; CDR3 DNA: TGTGCCAGCAGCTTCAAGGCAGGGTGGGAAGATACGCAGTATTTT; CDR3 protein: CASSFKAGWEDTQYF
D gene: TRBD2; J gene: TRBJ2-5; V gene: TRBV19; clone size: NA; CDR3 DNA: TGTGCCAGTAGTACGCAGAGACTAGCGGGACGCGAGACCCAGTACTTC; CDR3 protein: CASSTQRLAGRETQYF
D gene: NA; J gene: TRBJ2-7; V gene: TRBV28; clone size: NA; CDR3 DNA: TGTGCCAGCAGTCTCACAGGGCCCATGGCGCCAGACTACGAGCAGTACTTC; CDR3 protein: CASSLTGPMAPDYEQYF
D gene: NA; J gene: TRBJ1-5; V gene: TRBV7-8; clone size: NA; CDR3 DNA: TGTGCCAGCAGCTTAGCCACAGGGATCGGTCAGCCCCAGCATTTT; CDR3 protein: CASSLATGIGQPQHF
D gene: TRBD1; J gene: TRBJ1-4; V gene: TRBV5-4; clone size: NA; CDR3 DNA: TGTGCCAGCAGCTCGGTGGCGGGACAGCGCGAAAAACTGTTTTTT; CDR3 protein: CASSSVAGQREKLFF
D gene: NA; J gene: TRBJ2-7; V gene: TRBV4-1; clone size: NA; CDR3 DNA: TGCGCCAGCAGCCAAGATAAGGCCACCAGGATCCCACCCCCCTACGAGCAGTACTTC; CDR3 protein: CASSQDKATRIPPPYEQYF
D gene: TRBD2; J gene: TRBJ2-7; V gene: TRBV6-1; clone size: NA; CDR3 DNA: TGTGCCAGCAGTGGAGCGGGAGGACCCTACGAGCAGTACTTC; CDR3 protein: CASSGAGGPYEQYF
D gene: NA; J gene: TRBJ1-5; V gene: TRBV6-5; clone size: NA; CDR3 DNA: TGTGCCAGCAGTTACTCCCGGGATGGGCAGCCCCAGCATTTT; CDR3 protein: CASSYSRDGQPQHF
D gene: TRBD1; J gene: TRBJ1-5; V gene: TRBV4-1; clone size: NA; CDR3 DNA: TGCGCCAGCAGCCAACACGTACCCCCCGGGACAGGGGGCCTTCAGCCCCAGCATTTT; CDR3 protein: CASSQHVPPGTGGLQPQHF
D gene: NA; J gene: TRBJ1-4; V gene: TRBV4-3; clone size: NA; CDR3 DNA: TGCGCCAGCAGCCGAGAGCCTGGGAGGGGAACTAATGAAAAACTGTTTTTT; CDR3 protein: CASSREPGRGTNEKLFF
D gene: TRBD2; J gene: TRBJ2-7; V gene: TRBV4-1; clone size: NA; CDR3 DNA: TGCGCCAGCAGCCAAGATCGGGGAGGGGTCGGCGAGCAGTACTTC; CDR3 protein: CASSQDRGGVGEQYF
D gene: NA; J gene: TRBJ1-1; V gene: TRBV28; clone size: NA; CDR3 DNA: TGTGCCAGCAGTAATTATAAAGGGCAGGGCATTATGAACACTGAAGCTTTCTTT; CDR3 protein: CASSNYKGQGIMNTEAFF
D gene: TRBD2; J gene: TRBJ2-5; V gene: TRBV28; clone size: NA; CDR3 DNA: TGTGCCAGCAGTTTGCCCCTTCGGACTAGCGGGGGGACACCGGAGACCCAGTACTTC; CDR3 protein: CASSLPLRTSGGTPETQYF
D gene: TRBD1; J gene: TRBJ1-6; V gene: TRBV4-1; clone size: NA; CDR3 DNA: TGCGCCAGCAGCCAAGATATCGGGCACAGGGGAAAGTCCCCCCTCCACTTT; CDR3 protein: CASSQDIGHRGKSPLHF
D gene: TRBD1; J gene: TRBJ1-5; V gene: TRBV19; clone size: NA; CDR3 DNA: TGTGCCAGTAGTGCCTACAGGGGAACTCAGCCCCAGCATTTT; CDR3 protein: CASSAYRGTQPQHF
D gene: TRBD1; J gene: TRBJ1-6; V gene: TRBV11-1; clone size: NA; CDR3 DNA: TGTGCCAGCAGCACACAGGGGAATTGCTCACCCCTCCACTTT; CDR3 protein: CASSTQGNCSPLHF
D gene: TRBD1; J gene: TRBJ2-5; V gene: TRBV7-8; clone size: NA; CDR3 DNA: TGTGCCAGCAGCCCGGACAGGGTGAGGAAAGAGACCCAGTACTTC; CDR3 protein: CASSPDRVRKETQYF
D gene: NA; J gene: TRBJ1-6; V gene: TRBV9; clone size: few; CDR3 DNA: TGTGCCAGCAGCCCGCGTCGGGTATTAAATTCCCCCCTCCACTTT; CDR3 protein: CASSPRRVLNSPLHF
D gene: TRBD2; J gene: TRBJ2-7; V gene: TRBV15; clone size: NA; CDR3 DNA: TGTGCCACCAGCTTGGGACTAGATCCTTACGAGCAGTACTTC; CDR3 protein: CATSLGLDPYEQYF
D gene: TRBD1; J gene: TRBJ1-2; V gene: TRBV25-1; clone size: NA; CDR3 DNA: TGTGCCAGCAGGGACAGGTTCGACTATGGCTACACCTTC; CDR3 protein: CASRDRFDYGYTF
D gene: NA; J gene: TRBJ2-5; V gene: TRBV12-5; clone size: NA; CDR3 DNA: TGTGCTAGTGGTTTGGTCCGCGAGGGTGGAAAGGAGGGAGAGACCCAGTACTTC; CDR3 protein: CASGLVREGGKEGETQYF
D gene: TRBD1; J gene: TRBJ2-1; V gene: TRBV9; clone size: NA; CDR3 DNA: TGTGCCAGCAGCGCCCGGGACAGCTCAACTAGTTCGTCCTACAATGAGCAGTTCTTC; CDR3 protein: CASSARDSSTSSSYNEQFF
D gene: TRBD1; J gene: TRBJ1-6; V gene: TRBV29-1; clone size: NA; CDR3 DNA: TGCAGCCCACACCTCGGGGGGGACAGTCTCATCCCCCTCCACTTT; CDR3 protein: CSPHLGGDSLIPLHF
D gene: NA; J gene: TRBJ2-7; V gene: TRBV28; clone size: NA; CDR3 DNA: TGTGCCACCAGAGCTGAATCTAGCGACCGCTACGAGCAGTACTTC; CDR3 protein: CATRAESSDRYEQYF
D gene: NA; J gene: TRBJ1-5; V gene: TRBV6-6; clone size: NA; CDR3 DNA: TGTGCCAGCACTTCCGGGACACCGAATGGCCAGCCCCAGCATTTT; CDR3 protein: CASTSGTPNGQPQHF
D gene: TRBD2; J gene: TRBJ2-2; V gene: TRBV7-9; clone size: NA; CDR3 DNA: TGTGCCAGCAGCTTCCGGGTGGTAGCGGGGGCCTCCGGGGAGCTGTTTTTT; CDR3 protein: CASSFRVVAGASGELFF
D gene: NA; J gene: TRBJ2-3; V gene: TRBV5-5; clone size: few; CDR3 DNA: TGTGCCAGCAGCTTCCCCCGGTCCGGCACAGATACGCAGTATTTT; CDR3 protein: CASSFPRSGTDTQYF
D gene: NA; J gene: TRBJ1-2; V gene: TRBV19; clone size: once; CDR3 DNA: TGTGCCAGTAGTATAGAGCCAGGAAATGGCTACACCTTC; CDR3 protein: CASSIEPGNGYTF
D gene: TRBD1; J gene: TRBJ2-2; V gene: TRBV15; clone size: NA; CDR3 DNA: TGTGCCACCAGCAGGTACATTCGACAGGGGGCGCCGGGCACCGGGGAGCTGTTTTTT; CDR3 protein: CATSRYIRQGAPGTGELFF
D gene: TRBD2; J gene: TRBJ2-7; V gene: TRBV4-3; clone size: once; CDR3 DNA: TGCGCCAGCAGCCACCGAGCGGGGATAAGATACGAGCAGTACTTC; CDR3 protein: CASSHRAGIRYEQYF
D gene: NA; J gene: TRBJ1-5; V gene: TRBV7-8; clone size: NA; CDR3 DNA: TGTGCCAGCAGCTACACAGGGAGGGTGTCGACTCAGCCCCAGCATTTT; CDR3 protein: CASSYTGRVSTQPQHF
D gene: TRBD2; J gene: TRBJ2-3; V gene: TRBV14; clone size: NA; CDR3 DNA: TGTGCCAGCAGCCAAGATAGCGGGATATTGAGCACAGATACGCAGTATTTT; CDR3 protein: CASSQDSGILSTDTQYF
D gene: TRBD2; J gene: TRBJ2-7; V gene: TRBV4-3; clone size: few; CDR3 DNA: TGCGCCAGCAGCCACACAGCGGGGGCCCCCTACGAGCAGTACTTC; CDR3 protein: CASSHTAGAPYEQYF
D gene: TRBD2; J gene: TRBJ2-3; V gene: TRBV28; clone size: NA; CDR3 DNA: TGTGCCAGCAGTTCCCCTCCCCCAACTCTAGCGGGGGGGCTTGTACACACAGATACGCAGTATTTT; CDR3 protein: CASSSPPPTLAGGLVHTDTQYF
D gene: TRBD1; J gene: TRBJ2-3; V gene: TRBV7-9; clone size: NA; CDR3 DNA: TGTGCCAGCAGCTGGGAGAAGGACAGGGGGCTTCGGACAGATACGCAGTATTTT; CDR3 protein: CASSWEKDRGLRTDTQYF
D gene: TRBD1; J gene: TRBJ1-1; V gene: TRBV2; clone size: NA; CDR3 DNA: TGTGCTAACCCCCGGGACAGAAGAACTGAAGCTTTCTTT; CDR3 protein: CANPRDRRTEAFF
D gene: NA; J gene: TRBJ2-1; V gene: TRBV6-1; clone size: NA; CDR3 DNA: TGTGCCAGCAGTGAAGACTCGGAAGGTCCAGGTAATGAGCAGTTCTTC; CDR3 protein: CASSEDSEGPGNEQFF
D gene: TRBD2; J gene: TRBJ2-7; V gene: TRBV5-8; clone size: few; CDR3 DNA: TGTGCCAGCACCGGACTAGCGGTCTACGAGCAGTACTTC; CDR3 protein: CASTGLAVYEQYF
D gene: TRBD1; J gene: TRBJ1-1; V gene: TRBV4-3; clone size: NA; CDR3 DNA: TGCGCCAGCAGCCAGGCAATAACAGGGGACACTGAAGCTTTCTTT; CDR3 protein: CASSQAITGDTEAFF
D gene: TRBD1; J gene: TRBJ2-3; V gene: TRBV11-2; clone size: NA; CDR3 DNA: TGTGCCAGCAGCCGGGACAGGGGGGCAGATACGCAGTATTTT; CDR3 protein: CASSRDRGADTQYF
D gene: TRBD1; J gene: TRBJ1-2; V gene: TRBV2; clone size: NA; CDR3 DNA: TGTGCCAGCAGTGAATGGGGGACAGGGGGAAACTATGGCTACACCTTC; CDR3 protein: CASSEWGTGGNYGYTF
D gene: NA; J gene: TRBJ2-7; V gene: TRBV5-1; clone size: NA; CDR3 DNA: TGCGCCAGCACCCTTTCCTACGAGCAGTACTTC; CDR3 protein: CASTLSYEQYF
D gene: TRBD1; J gene: TRBJ1-5; V gene: TRBV30; clone size: once; CDR3 DNA: TGTGCCTGGAGTGGGAAACAGGGGCCCAGCAATCAGCCCCAGCATTTT; CDR3 protein: CAWSGKQGPSNQPQHF
D gene: NA; J gene: TRBJ1-1; V gene: TRBV27; clone size: NA; CDR3 DNA: TGTGCCAGCAGTCCATCCCGGGGGACTGAAGCTTTCTTT; CDR3 protein: CASSPSRGTEAFF
D gene: NA; J gene: TRBJ1-2; V gene: TRBV18; clone size: NA; CDR3 DNA: TGTGCCAGCTCACCAGGGGCAGACGGACCTTTATCCTATGGCTACACCTTC; CDR3 protein: CASSPGADGPLSYGYTF
D gene: NA; J gene: TRBJ2-3; V gene: TRBV5-5; clone size: NA; CDR3 DNA: TGTGCCAGCAGCAAGTTGAGGTCAGATACGCAGTATTTT; CDR3 protein: CASSKLRSDTQYF
D gene: TRBD1; J gene: TRBJ2-7; V gene: TRBV4-2; clone size: NA; CDR3 DNA: TGTGCCAGCAGCCAAGAAGGGACCCGGACAGGCCCGGGCTACGAGCAGTACTTC; CDR3 protein: CASSQEGTRTGPGYEQYF
D gene: TRBD1; J gene: TRBJ1-2; V gene: TRBV19; clone size: NA; CDR3 DNA: TGTGCCACCGACAGGGGGGATATGGCGGAAGGCTACACCTTC; CDR3 protein: CATDRGDMAEGYTF
D gene: TRBD1; J gene: TRBJ1-5; V gene: TRBV25-1; clone size: NA; CDR3 DNA: TGTGCCAGCAGTGCAACACCCAGACAGGGTGATCAGCCCCAGCATTTT; CDR3 protein: CASSATPRQGDQPQHF
D gene: NA; J gene: TRBJ2-2; V gene: TRBV14; clone size: few; CDR3 DNA: TGTGCCAGCAGCCAAGATGTGGTTGCGGGCGGGAACACCGGGGAGCTGTTTTTT; CDR3 protein: CASSQDVVAGGNTGELFF